Each of the 10 T cell receptor beta chains below was sequenced from the same sample in a study of control samples from healthy donors and cancer patients (TCRdb year 2020). Receptor libraries were prepared by the immunoSEQ multiplex PCR assay. What TCRdb holds here is the immuneACCESS table cut down to in-frame rearrangements. Part of the clones is not present; checked against another copy, under half of the missing clones reflect an unresolved V gene, and the others are unexplained. This sample gives some 130,000 clones in total; about 94% of them show up just once. The ten largest clonotypes hold 3.6% of the sample. The material sequenced was blood. These receptors originate from a man younger than 40 in good health.

This chain links TRBV20-1 with TRBJ1-6; D ambiguous. The CDR3 spans 11 residues. The V end lost 3 bases, the J end lost 8 bases, and 5 bases lay between the germline ends. Germline-derived CDR1 and CDR2 are DFQATT and SNEGSKA (reference sequence). Written as DNA, the CDR3 is TGCAGTGCTAGTAGGTATTCACCCCTCCACTTT. Translation gives CSASRYSPLHF.

Comments on this clone: Compared with germline, one end of the junction differs, possibly owing to a read error. The chain recombines TRBV7-7 with TRBJ1-4; TRBD1 might be the D (6 bases). Germline V gene lookup returns CDR1 SSHAT and CDR2 FNYEAQ (reference sequence). The CDR3 is 15 residues long. CDR3 in amino acids: CASSLNRGRNEKLFF. The CDR3 nucleotides are TGTGCTAGCAGCCTTAACCGGGGGCGGAATGAAAAACTGTTTTTT.

The rearrangement links TRBV28 to TRBJ1-3; D may be TRBD1 (5 bases). CDR3 length equals 16 residues. V lost 7 bases, J lost 0 bases, and 16 bases lay in between. Germline CDR1 is MDHEN and CDR2 is SYDVKM. CDR3 sequence (DNA): TGTGCCAGCACTTCGAGAGGGGATGGCTCTGGAAACACCATATATTTT. This encodes CASTSRGDGSGNTIYF.

This clone was observed a single time. The J gene is TRBJ2-3, the V gene TRBV28; possible D gene TRBD2, 6 bases. The CDR3 has 14 residues. Trimming took off 5 bases at V and 4 bases at J, with 13 bases between the two ends. Germline lookup yields CDR1 MDHEN and CDR2 SYDVKM. The CDR3 sequence: CASSRLGGADTQYF. The CDR3 DNA follows: TGTGCCAGCAGTCGACTAGGTGGCGCAGATACGCAGTATTTT. The full variable domain, completed using reference TRBV28 and TRBJ2-3, is DVKVTQSSRYLVKRTGEKVFLECVQDMDHENMFWYRQDPGLGLRLIYFSYDVKMKEKGDIPEGYSVSREKKERFSLILESASTNQTSMYLCASSRLGGADTQYFGPGTRLTVL.

This rearrangement joins TRBV27 to TRBJ2-3; maybe TRBD2 (6 bases). The CDR3 is 13 residues long. The V end lost 3 bases, the J end lost 9 bases, and 13 bases lay between the germline ends. Germline V gives CDR1 MNHEY, CDR2 SMNVEV (reference sequence). This chain's CDR3 is CASSFPGVETQYF. The CDR3 nucleotides are TGTGCCAGCAGTTTCCCGGGGGTGGAGACGCAGTATTTT.

The chain is built from TRBV18 and TRBJ1-3, with 8 bases identical to TRBD1. After removal of 5 bases from V and 0 bases from J, the junction contained 3 bases not matched to a gene. The CDR3 spans 15 residues. CDR1 and CDR2 (germline): KGHSH, LQKENI. CDR3 residues: CASSETGGSGNTIYF. The CDR3 DNA is TGTGCCAGCTCAGAAACAGGGGGCTCTGGAAACACCATATATTTT.

The chain has TRBV5-1 and TRBJ2-7, with 9 nucleotides matching TRBD1. The J segment lost 3 bases and the V segment lost 4 bases, leaving 8 bases of the junction unmatched. Per germline, CDR1 SGHRS and CDR2 YFSETQ. This CDR3 has 15 amino acids. The CDR3 DNA reads as TGCGCCAGCAGCGAGGACAGGGGTCTTGTCTACGAGCAGTACTTC. This gives the protein CASSEDRGLVYEQYF.

This chain links TRBV18 with TRBJ1-3, with 9 bases fitting TRBD1. The V gene's germline CDR1 is KGHSH and CDR2 LQKENI. The CDR3 loop spans 15 amino acids. V was pared by 6 bases and J by 2 bases, with 5 bases of the junction left unmatched. The CDR3 loop reads CASSQGQGTGNTIYF. CDR3 nucleotide sequence: TGTGCCAGCTCGCAGGGACAGGGAACTGGAAACACCATATATTTT.

V and J are TRBV5-1 and TRBJ2-7; D may be TRBD1 (6 bases). Between the trimmed V and J ends, which lost 0 bases and 5 bases, there was a span of 9 bases. Looked up from germline, CDR1 is SGHRS and CDR2 is YFSETQ. The CDR3 consists of 13 residues. This CDR3 is CASSLGRTDEQYF. In DNA, the CDR3 is TGCGCCAGCAGCTTGGGGCGGACAGACGAGCAGTACTTC.

J is TRBJ1-6 and V is TRBV4-2; 7 bases agree with TRBD1. The CDR3 is 14 residues long. Unmatched junction bases numbered 4, after V lost 4 bases and J lost 7 bases. Germline values: CDR1 LGHNA, CDR2 YNFKEQ. CDR3 nucleotides: TGTGCCAGCAGCCCTGGGACAGAGAATTCACCCCTCCACTTT. Translated, it gives CASSPGTENSPLHF.